This T cell receptor (beta chain) was observed in a study of memory CD4+ T cells and cytomegalovirus serostatus. The CDR3 runs 17 residues. The V end lost 6 bases, the J end lost 7 bases, and 22 bases lay between the germline ends. Germline CDR1 is MNHEY and CDR2 is SMNVEV (reference sequence). The sort gate was single viable CD3+CD4+CD8-CD45RO+ cells for memory CD4+ T cells. Serum IgG to CMV pp150, pp28, p38 and p52 defined serostatus. Total CD4+ T cells were enriched by CD4 positive selection. Study results and caveats: Suggested: most of the CMV-linked TCR signature lies in CD4+ memory cells.

Only a few counts were recorded for this clone. Its specificity is unknown. The assay was immunoSEQ multiplex PCR, and TCRdb's table has in-frame clones only and misses some. Of under 85,000 clones in the sample, under 80% were seen once. The chain uses TRBV27 and TRBJ1-6, with D tentatively TRBD1 (5 bases). This TCR was sampled from an adult in good health and CMV-seropositive. The sample consisted of memory CD4+ T cells from blood. CDR3 nucleotide sequence: TGTGCCAGCAGGCCAGGACGGTTGATAGGGGACAATTCACCCCTCCACTTT. Encoded protein: CASRPGRLIGDNSPLHF.